Listed here is a single TCR beta chain. Antigen: not known. The junction shows a germline mismatch at one end, possibly a read error. A second 7 to 11 cycle PCR used barcoded and J-beta primers. Each cDNA molecule was tagged by a template-switch adaptor that had 12 random nucleotides. Each sample provided no less than 2.5 million CDR3-containing paired-end reads. From the 5' RACE reads, TCRdb called clonotypes with MiXCR, one entry per CDR3 protein. The data contain 1.5 million to 1.8 million distinct CDR3 sequences, approximately 43% of them singletons. CDR1 SGHTA and CDR2 FQGNSA come from the germline V gene. The CDR3 length is 18 residues. This sample is part of a study of blood T cells in healthy people across ages. Findings and caveats of the study: Diversity was estimated from one million T cells, and these estimates were considered underestimates.

Sequencing was carried out using blood. The chain employs TRBV7-2 and TRBJ2-2, with 9 bases fitting TRBD1. The clonotype comes from a woman aged 18-29 years in good health. The CDR3 loop reads CASSFSYRGTGLGGELFF. CDR3 sequence (DNA): TGTGCCAGTAGCTTTTCGTACCGAGGGACAGGGTTAGGCGGGGAGCTGTTTTTT.